The next 18 T cell receptor beta chains were all read from a single sample in a study of T cell changes during pregnancy in multiple sclerosis. The method was immunoSEQ multiplex PCR; TCRdb's version includes in-frame clones alone and lacks a portion of them. Among around 74,000 clones listed, roughly nine tenths were seen once. Sample: peripheral blood, taken before pregnancy. Receptors were obtained from a female donor with multiple sclerosis, enrolled in a pregnancy study.

In its sample, this clone was seen once. The genes are TRBV5-6 and TRBJ1-2; D is unresolved. This CDR3 has 12 residues. V lost 6 bases and J lost 3, with 9 bases in between. Germline values: CDR1 SGHDT, CDR2 YYEEEE. The CDR3 spells CASTREDYGYTF. The CDR3 bases are TGTGCCAGCACCCGCGAGGACTATGGCTACACCTTC.

The genes are TRBV18 and TRBJ1-1; maybe TRBD1 (6 bases). V was cut by 1 base and J by 1 base, with 19 bases left in between. Looked up from germline, CDR1 is KGHSH and CDR2 is LQKENI. This CDR3 is built from 18 residues. The CDR3 nucleotides read TGTGCCAGCTCACCACTCGGAAACCCGAGGGGGTCGAACACTGAAGCTTTCTTT. Amino acid sequence: CASSPLGNPRGSNTEAFF. The entire variable domain, with the rest obtained from reference TRBV18 and TRBJ1-1, is as follows: NAGVMQNPRHLVRRRGQEARLRCSPMKGHSHVYWYRQLPEEGLKFMVYLQKENIIDESGMPKERFSAEFPKEGPSILRIQQVVRGDSAAYFCASSPLGNPRGSNTEAFFGQGTRLTVV.

This clone was picked up one time. V usage is TRBV10-2 and J usage is TRBJ2-7; 8 nucleotides match TRBD2. The trim removed 8 bases at V and 4 bases at J, leaving 10 bases unmatched. From germline, CDR1 is WSHSY and CDR2 SAAADI. CDR3 length: 14 residues. CDR3 amino acids: CASALGLAQYEQYF. CDR3 in DNA: TGCGCCAGCGCTTTAGGACTAGCTCAGTACGAGCAGTACTTC.

The chain combines TRBV5-6 with TRBJ1-1, with D perhaps matching TRBD1 (5 bases). Trimming pared 4 bases from V and 6 bases from J, leaving 19 bases between. The germline V gene has CDR1 SGHDT and CDR2 YYEEEE. This CDR3 spans 15 amino acids. The CDR3 protein is CASSHPTEVGAEAFF. The CDR3 nucleotides are TGTGCCAGCAGCCACCCGACAGAGGTTGGGGCTGAAGCTTTCTTT.

The rearrangement joins TRBV11-2 to TRBJ2-7; possible D gene TRBD1, 6 bases. Germline V CDR1 and CDR2: SGHAT, FQNNGV. Trimming cost V 3 bases and J 2 bases, with 11 bases left between them. The CDR3 is 14 amino acids. The CDR3 sequence is CASSFAQGTYEQYF. Written as DNA, the CDR3 is TGTGCCAGCAGCTTTGCGCAGGGGACCTACGAGCAGTACTTC.

The rearrangement links TRBV28 to TRBJ2-1; 12 nucleotides align to TRBD2. Germline V gives CDR1 MDHEN, CDR2 SYDVKM. This CDR3 region has 14 residues. V shed 4 bases, J shed 9 bases, and the junction held 4 bases outside the gene matches. DNA for the CDR3: TGTGCCAGCAGTTCCGCTAGCGGGAGGGGTGAGCAGTTCTTC. It codes for CASSSASGRGEQFF.

This clone was counted a single time. The genes are TRBV10-3 and TRBJ2-2; 9 bases align to TRBD2. This CDR3 is built from 14 residues. The germline CDR1 and CDR2 sequences are ENHRY and SYGVKD. V lost 10 bases to trimming and J lost 4 bases; unmatched junction nucleotides: 7. The CDR3: CATGTSKVTGELFF. Written as DNA, the CDR3 is TGTGCCACAGGGACTAGCAAAGTCACCGGGGAGCTGTTTTTT.

This rearrangement joins TRBV6-5 to TRBJ1-2; TRBD1 aligns across 7 bases. CDR1 is MNHEY and CDR2 is SVGAGI in the germline V gene. CDR3 length equals 15 residues. J gave up 3 bases and V 4 bases, and 8 bases lay outside the gene matches. The CDR3 spells CASSSTGDTHYGYTF. CDR3 in DNA: TGTGCCAGCAGTTCCACAGGGGACACACACTATGGCTACACCTTC.

The chain uses TRBV30 and TRBJ1-4, with D unresolved. The germline V and J ends were trimmed by 2 bases and 6 bases, with 7 bases remaining between them. Germline lookup yields CDR1 GTSNPN and CDR2 SVGIG (reference sequence). The CDR3 contains 12 residues. The CDR3 loop reads CAWSPGDEKLFF. In DNA, the CDR3 is TGTGCCTGGAGTCCCGGGGATGAAAAACTGTTTTTT.

The chain employs TRBV6-4 and TRBJ1-2; the D is unclear. CDR1 is MRHNA, CDR2 SNTAGT, per germline. V was cut by 0 bases and J by 6 bases, with 14 bases left in between. CDR3 size: 15 residues. The CDR3, as DNA: TGTGCCAGCAGTGACTCGTTAGGCGGGAACCATGGCTACACCTTC. Translated: CASSDSLGGNHGYTF.

In this sample, this clone turned up many times. DNA of the CDR3: TGTGCCAGTAGTATAGACGGGACTAGCGGCACAGATACGCAGTATTTT. Protein product: CASSIDGTSGTDTQYF. The chain has TRBV19 and TRBJ2-3, with TRBD2 matching over 10 bases. CDR3 size: 16 residues. The J segment lost 1 base and the V segment lost 0 bases, leaving 1 base of the junction unmatched. Germline CDR1 reads LNHDA; CDR2 reads SQIVND (reference sequence).

The CDR3 DNA follows: TGTGCCAGCAGCCCCAGGTGGACAGCCTACGAGCAGTACTTC. It is translated as CASSPRWTAYEQYF. The chain carries TRBV7-6 and TRBJ2-7; D possibly corresponds to TRBD1 (6 bases). Trimming removed 5 bases from V and 2 bases from J, with 13 bases in between. Germline CDR1 SGHVS, CDR2 FNYEAQ. This CDR3 is 14 amino acids long.

The chain links TRBV29-1 to TRBJ1-1; D not certain. This CDR3 has 12 amino acids. Germline CDR1 and CDR2: SQVTM and ANQGSEA. Trimming took 5 bases from V and 4 from J, leaving 11 bases between them. The CDR3 spells CSVYLGGTEAFF. The CDR3 DNA is TGCAGCGTTTACCTAGGCGGCACTGAAGCTTTCTTT.

The chain uses TRBV30 and TRBJ2-2, with D possibly being TRBD2 (5 bases). CDR1 and CDR2 (germline): GTSNPN, SVGIG (reference sequence). Trimming removed 5 bases at V and 7 bases at J, with 8 bases between. The CDR3 sequence is 11 residues long. The CDR3 DNA sequence: TGTGCCTGGGAAGGAGGCGGGGAGCTGTTTTTT. This encodes CAWEGGGELFF.

This clone was seen once. This rearrangement joins TRBV7-2 to TRBJ1-6; possible D gene TRBD1, 6 bases. Trimming left V 7 bases short and J 8 bases short, with 21 bases between. CDR3 length: 16 residues. In germline, CDR1 is SGHTA, CDR2 FQGNSA. The CDR3 here is CASTQRADRLDSPLHF. The CDR3 nucleotides read TGTGCCAGCACCCAGAGGGCAGACAGGCTGGATTCACCCCTCCACTTT.

The table lists this clone with a few counts. The rearrangement links TRBV9 to TRBJ1-1; D gene unclear. Germline CDR1 is SGDLS and CDR2 is YYNGEE. The CDR3 sequence is 12 residues long. V lost 5 bases and J lost 1, with 6 bases in between. CDR3: CASSPKNTEAFF. In nucleotides, the CDR3 is TGTGCCAGCAGTCCAAAGAACACTGAAGCTTTCTTT.

The genes are TRBV5-4 and TRBJ2-7; TRBD2 matches at 8 bases. Germline CDR1 and CDR2: SGHNT and YYREEE (reference sequence). With V trimmed by 0 bases and J by 3 bases, 5 bases remained unmatched. This CDR3 region has 15 residues. As DNA, the CDR3 is TGTGCCAGCAGCTTGGGTTCCGGGACTAGCTACGAGCAGTACTTC. Translation: CASSLGSGTSYEQYF.

This chain joins TRBV18 and TRBJ2-5; the match to TRBD2 covers 14 bases. The CDR3 contains 16 residues. Per the germline V gene, CDR1 is KGHSH and CDR2 is LQKENI. V trimming: 4 bases; J trimming: 4 bases; junction bases outside the gene matches: 5. CDR3 in amino acids: CASSLGTSGRGETQYF. The DNA for the CDR3 is TGTGCCAGCTCACTCGGGACTAGCGGGAGAGGAGAGACCCAGTACTTC.